This T cell receptor (beta chain) was retrieved from a study of post-analysis software for immune sequencing data. Unique molecular identifiers had been added to the TCR beta cDNA libraries. TCRdb analysed the PCR reads with MiXCR anew, one entry per CDR3 protein. The sample yields roughly 670,000 distinct CDR3 sequences, roughly three fifths seen once. Germline CDR1 reads SGDLS; CDR2 reads YYNGEE. Trimming cost V 2 bases and J 0 bases; bases outside gene matches: 5. The CDR3 has 18 amino acids. Worth noting for this clonotype: Its specificity is unknown.

Study results and caveats: Patients used several TRBV segments, including TRBV5-6, TRBV5-1 and TRBV20-1, more often than controls.

The sequence was collected from a girl aged 2-15 years with multiple sclerosis. The gene calls are TRBV9 and TRBJ2-6; the match to TRBD1 covers 10 bases. Sequenced sample: blood. DNA of the CDR3: TGTGCCAGCAGCGTCTGGGACAGGGGAAGCTCTGGGGCCAACGTCCTGACTTTC. Translating it yields CASSVWDRGSSGANVLTF.